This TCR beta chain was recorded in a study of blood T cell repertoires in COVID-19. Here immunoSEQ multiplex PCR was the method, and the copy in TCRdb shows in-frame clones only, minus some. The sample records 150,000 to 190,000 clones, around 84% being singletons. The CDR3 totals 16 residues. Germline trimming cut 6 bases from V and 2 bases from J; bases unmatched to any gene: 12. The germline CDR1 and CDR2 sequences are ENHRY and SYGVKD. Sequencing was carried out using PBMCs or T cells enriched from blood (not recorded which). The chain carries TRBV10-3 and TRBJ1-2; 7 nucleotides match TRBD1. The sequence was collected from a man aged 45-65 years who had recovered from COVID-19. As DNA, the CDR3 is TGTGCCATCAGACCGGGACAGAGTGCACAAAACTATGGCTACACCTTC. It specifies CAIRPGQSAQNYGYTF.